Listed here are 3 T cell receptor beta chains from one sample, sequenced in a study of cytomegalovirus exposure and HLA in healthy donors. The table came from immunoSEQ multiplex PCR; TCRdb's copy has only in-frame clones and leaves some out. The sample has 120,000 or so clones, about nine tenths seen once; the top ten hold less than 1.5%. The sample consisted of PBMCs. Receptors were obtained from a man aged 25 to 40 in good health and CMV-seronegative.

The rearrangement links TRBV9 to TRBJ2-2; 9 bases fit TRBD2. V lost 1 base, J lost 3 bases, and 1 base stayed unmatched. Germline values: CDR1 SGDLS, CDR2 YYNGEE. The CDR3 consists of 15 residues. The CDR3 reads CASSVTSGYTGELFF. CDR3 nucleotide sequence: TGTGCCAGCAGCGTAACTAGCGGGTACACCGGGGAGCTGTTTTTT.

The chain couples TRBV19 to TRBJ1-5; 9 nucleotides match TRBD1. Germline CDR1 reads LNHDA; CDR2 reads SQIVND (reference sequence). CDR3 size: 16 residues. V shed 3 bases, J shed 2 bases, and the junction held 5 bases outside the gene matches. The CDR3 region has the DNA TGTGCCAGTAGTATTGGGACAGGGTATGGCAATCAGCCCCAGCATTTT. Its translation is CASSIGTGYGNQPQHF.

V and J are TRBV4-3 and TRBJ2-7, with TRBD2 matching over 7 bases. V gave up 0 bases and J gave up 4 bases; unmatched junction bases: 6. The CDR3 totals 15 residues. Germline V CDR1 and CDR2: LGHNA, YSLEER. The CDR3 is CASSQDQREGYEQYF. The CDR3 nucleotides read TGCGCCAGCAGCCAAGATCAGCGGGAAGGGTACGAGCAGTACTTC.